This entry concerns a single T cell receptor (beta chain). The antigen remains undetermined. These data come from a study of cytomegalovirus exposure and HLA in healthy donors. The wider study: Researchers found that roughly 81% of 300 to 450 genotyped donors fell within the Caucasian-associated ancestry cluster. General study points: When a later analysis was performed, an Asian-associated ancestry cluster reportedly had fewer N-insertions than the roughly 640-donor mean.

PCR primers comprised 60 Vbeta and 13 Jbeta primers. Using immunoSEQ multiplex PCR, the repertoire was profiled, and TCRdb retains in-frame clones only, with some absent. The sample carries about 160,000 clones, less than 85% recorded once. Donors in the study were healthy people who gave bone marrow. Despite likely unrecorded immune exposures, the donors were nominally healthy at the time of sampling. The CDR3 runs 14 residues. The germline V gene encodes CDR1 MNHEY and CDR2 SVGAGI. V was pared by 4 bases and J by 6 bases, with 10 bases between. Sequencing used PBMCs. The clonotype was recovered from a boy between 2 and 10 years old in good health and CMV-seronegative. The rearrangement links TRBV6-5 to TRBJ1-6; TRBD1 might be the D (5 bases). The CDR3 DNA reads TGTGCCAGCAGTTCCAGGGTTAGTAATTCACCCCTCCACTTT. Translation: CASSSRVSNSPLHF.